This T cell receptor (beta chain) is from a study of CDR3 diversity in severe acne. Using its own MiXCR run on the PCR reads, TCRdb lists one record per CDR3 protein. The table has over 85,000 distinct CDR3 sequences, 45% to 60% seen once. Material: blood. The TCR comes from a male donor with acne.

The CDR3: CASSFDRLDTQYF. The CDR3 DNA follows: TGTGCCAGCAGCTTCGACAGATTGGATACGCAGTATTTT. This sequence joins TRBV11-1 and TRBJ2-3; D is perhaps TRBD1 (5 bases). Trimming pared 3 bases from V and 6 bases from J, leaving 10 bases between. CDR1 is SGHAT and CDR2 is FQDESV in the germline V gene (reference sequence). CDR3 size: 13 residues.